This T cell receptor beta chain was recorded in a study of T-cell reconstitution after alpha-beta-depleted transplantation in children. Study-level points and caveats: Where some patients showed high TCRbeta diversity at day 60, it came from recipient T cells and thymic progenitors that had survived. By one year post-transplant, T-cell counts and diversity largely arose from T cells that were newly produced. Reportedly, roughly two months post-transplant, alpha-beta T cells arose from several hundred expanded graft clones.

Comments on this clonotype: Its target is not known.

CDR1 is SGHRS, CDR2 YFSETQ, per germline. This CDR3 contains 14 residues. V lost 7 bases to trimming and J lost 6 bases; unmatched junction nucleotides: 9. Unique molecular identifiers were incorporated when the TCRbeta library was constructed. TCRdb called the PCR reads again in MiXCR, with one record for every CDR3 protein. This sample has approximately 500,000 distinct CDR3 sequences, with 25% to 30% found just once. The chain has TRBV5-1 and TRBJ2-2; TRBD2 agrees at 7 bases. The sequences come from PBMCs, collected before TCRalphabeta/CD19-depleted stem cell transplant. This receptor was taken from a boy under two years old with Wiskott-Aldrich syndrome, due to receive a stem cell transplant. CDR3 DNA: TGCGCCAGCGCCTCGGGAGGCATGGCCGGGGAGCTGTTTTTT. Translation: CASASGGMAGELFF.